This T cell receptor beta chain originates from a study of T cell repertoires in cytomegalovirus infection. General study results and limits: HLA-C-restricted CMV clonotypes gave the most frequent clonotype in two of eight donors. Pooled public TCR beta family frequency picked out CMV carriers with the relevant HLA.

With respect to this clonotype: The antigen is not known.

TCRdb reprocessed the reads with MiXCR, giving one entry per CDR3 protein. Here the sample spans about 220,000 distinct CDR3 sequences, 35% to 45% being singletons. This specimen was CD8+ T cells from cultured PBMCs, taken from culture after CMV antigen stimulation. The TCR originated in a human donor in good health (CMV status not recorded). Some clones in this sample may be carry-over from other donors' samples.

CDR3 bases: TGTGCCAGCAGCTTGGTCGGGGGCGGTTTCCCCCTCCACTTT. This sequence encodes CASSLVGGGFPLHF. V and J are TRBV7-2 and TRBJ1-6, with a tentative D call TRBD1 (6 bases). Germline V gene sequence: CDR1 SGHTA, CDR2 FQGNSA. Trimming removed 3 bases at V and 13 bases at J, with 16 bases between. The CDR3 is 14 residues long.